The 15 T cell receptor beta chains listed next were all sequenced from one sample in a study of T-cell reconstitution after alpha-beta-depleted transplantation in children. The authors prepared the TCRbeta library with unique molecular identifiers. Using its own MiXCR run on the PCR reads, TCRdb lists one record per CDR3 protein. The table shows about 1,000,000 distinct CDR3 sequences, with about 29% occurring only once. This sample comprised PBMCs, mostly from graft donor cells, obtained 360 days after TCRalphabeta/CD19-depleted stem cell transplant. The origin of the receptors is a boy in the first two years of life who had a stem cell transplant for SCID, so the T cells may come from the graft donor.

The genes are TRBV5-6 and TRBJ2-4, with D possibly TRBD1 on 6 matching bases. V lost 2 bases and J lost 7, with 19 bases in between. CDR3 length: 16 residues. CDR1 and CDR2 from the germline V gene are SGHDT and YYEEEE. CDR3 loop: CASSFLRGDKRNIQYF. The CDR3 nucleotides read TGTGCCAGCAGCTTTCTTCGTGGGGACAAAAGGAACATTCAGTACTTC.

This chain uses TRBV7-6 with TRBJ2-2; 9 nucleotides agree with TRBD1. Per germline, CDR1 SGHVS and CDR2 FNYEAQ. This CDR3 comprises 19 residues. V gave up 5 bases and J gave up 8 bases; unmatched junction bases: 21. CDR3 DNA: TGTGCCAGCAGCAGGGGGAACGAGCGCGGGACAGGGATAGTAGGGGAGCTGTTTTTT. Its translation is CASSRGNERGTGIVGELFF.

This clonotype has more than one count but fewer than ten. The rearrangement links TRBV5-1 to TRBJ2-5; perhaps D is TRBD1 or TRBD2 (5 bases each). The CDR3 sequence is 15 residues long. Germline V gene sequence: CDR1 SGHRS, CDR2 YFSETQ. Trimming removed 4 bases at V and 7 bases at J, with 20 bases between. This CDR3 reads CASSPLNRDGGTQYF. Here the CDR3 DNA reads TGCGCCAGCAGCCCATTAAACCGGGACGGAGGGACCCAGTACTTC.

This clonotype was detected a few times. The chain has TRBV19 and TRBJ1-5; D is perhaps TRBD1 (6 bases). This CDR3 region has 17 residues. The ends were cut back, 6 bases at V and 2 bases at J, with 20 bases in the middle. Germline CDR1 and CDR2: LNHDA and SQIVND (reference sequence). The CDR3 sequence is CASRGFDRLAGNQPQHF. The CDR3 bases are TGTGCCAGTAGGGGGTTCGACAGGTTGGCCGGCAATCAGCCCCAGCATTTT.

The chain is built from TRBV5-1 and TRBJ2-3; perhaps TRBD2 as D (5 bases). V was clipped by 4 bases and J by 4 bases, with 10 bases between them. The CDR3 has 13 residues. CDR1 SGHRS and CDR2 YFSETQ come from the germline V gene. CDR3 in amino acids: CASSADGADTQYF. CDR3 in DNA: TGCGCCAGCAGCGCGGACGGGGCAGATACGCAGTATTTT.

The sample holds a few counts of this clonotype. CDR3 sequence reads: CSARRAGEGDTQYF. Here the CDR3 DNA reads TGCAGTGCTAGAAGAGCGGGGGAGGGAGATACGCAGTATTTT. The gene calls are TRBV20-1 and TRBJ2-3, with 8 bases that match TRBD2. The germline V gene has CDR1 DFQATT and CDR2 SNEGSKA (reference sequence). Trimming removed 2 bases from V and 5 bases from J; junction bases left unmatched: 6. The CDR3 runs to 14 residues.

The chain has TRBV7-2 and TRBJ2-7, with 9 bases that match TRBD1. The CDR3 extends over 16 amino acids. CDR1 and CDR2 (germline): SGHTA, FQGNSA. V dropped 2 bases and J dropped 6; count of bases not matched to a gene: 11. As DNA, the CDR3 is TGTGCCAGCAGCTTACTCTTGGGACAGGGAAAGGGCGAGCAGTACTTC. Translating gives CASSLLLGQGKGEQYF.

This clonotype was observed at least ten times. This sequence joins TRBV7-9 and TRBJ2-7; D possibly corresponds to TRBD2 (5 bases). Between the trimmed V and J ends, which lost 3 bases and 4 bases, there was a span of 10 bases. Germline-derived CDR1 and CDR2 are SEHNR and FQNEAQ (reference sequence). CDR3 size: 13 residues. The CDR3 sequence is CASSFAAGYEQYF. The CDR3 DNA is TGTGCCAGCAGCTTCGCCGCGGGTTACGAGCAGTACTTC. Full variable domain (rest looked up from reference TRBV7-9 and TRBJ2-7): DTGVSQNPRHKITKRGQNVTFRCDPISEHNRLYWYRQTLGQGPEFLTYFQNEAQLEKSRLLSDRFSAERPKGSFSTLEIQRTEQGDSAMYLCASSFAAGYEQYFGPGTRLTVT.

The CDR3 DNA reads as TGTGCCAGCAGTGTCGGACAGGGGTTGAACACTGAAGCTTTCTTT. This codes for CASSVGQGLNTEAFF. The chain is built from TRBV6-1 and TRBJ1-1, with 9 bases lining up with TRBD1. Losses at the gene ends were 4 bases for V and 0 bases for J; bases not matched to a gene: 3. CDR3 length: 15 residues. CDR1 and CDR2 (germline): MNHNS, SASEGT.

The chain couples TRBV12-3 or TRBV12-4 to TRBJ2-5; the D gene is possibly TRBD2 (6 bases). V was trimmed by 7 bases and J by 5 bases, leaving 17 bases between them. The CDR3 has 14 residues. The CDR3 bases are TGTGCCAGCACCCTGAGGGGCGGGGATGAGACCCAGTACTTC. It yields the protein CASTLRGGDETQYF.

This chain connects TRBV20-1 to TRBJ1-5; 8 bases fit TRBD1. CDR1 is DFQATT and CDR2 is SNEGSKA in the germline V gene (reference sequence). V was pared by 3 bases and J by 7 bases, with 5 bases of the junction left unmatched. The CDR3 totals 13 residues. CDR3 nucleotides: TGCAGTGCTAGCGACAGGGGCTGGCAGCCCCAGCATTTT. Amino acids: CSASDRGWQPQHF.

This clonotype was counted a few times. DNA for the CDR3: TGTGCCAGCAGCTTAGGACAGGGCCGCTCTGGGGCCAACGTCCTGACTTTC. It specifies CASSLGQGRSGANVLTF. The chain combines TRBV11-2 with TRBJ2-6; 7 bases fit TRBD1. Germline trimming cut 1 base from V and 0 bases from J; bases unmatched to any gene: 3. CDR1 SGHAT and CDR2 FQNNGV come from the germline V gene. CDR3 length equals 17 residues.

This clonotype came up a few times. J is TRBJ2-3 and V is TRBV27; perhaps TRBD2 as D (5 bases). The germline CDR1 and CDR2 sequences are MNHEY and SMNVEV (reference sequence). The CDR3 extends over 16 amino acids. V lost 2 bases to trimming and J lost 1 base, with 13 bases between them. DNA for the CDR3: TGTGCCAGCAGTTTAGACGCATACGGGGGCACAGATACGCAGTATTTT. Translation gives CASSLDAYGGTDTQYF.

This clonotype has a handful of counts. This rearrangement joins TRBV5-1 to TRBJ2-7, with TRBD2 matching 11 bases. This CDR3 spans 15 amino acids. CDR1 is SGHRS, CDR2 YFSETQ, per germline. Losses at the gene ends were 4 bases for V and 4 bases for J; bases not matched to a gene: 7. This CDR3 is CASSTNSGGEYEQYF. As DNA, the CDR3 is TGCGCCAGCAGCACCAATAGCGGGGGGGAATACGAGCAGTACTTC.

The sample holds a few counts of this clonotype. The gene calls are TRBV12-3 or TRBV12-4 and TRBJ2-7; 8 nucleotides align to TRBD1. Unmatched junction bases numbered 6, after V lost 6 bases and J lost 2 bases. This CDR3 is 14 amino acids long. CDR3 DNA sequence: TGTGCCAGCAGCCAGGACAGGGTCCCCTACGAGCAGTACTTC. As protein: CASSQDRVPYEQYF.